One TCR beta chain is described in this entry. The antigen remains undetermined. Since all of the isolated RNA was reverse transcribed, expressed TCRB transcripts were what got sequenced. Generated by immunoSEQ multiplex PCR, the TCRdb table keeps only in-frame clones and is missing some. The repertoire includes more than 100,000 clones, 9% of them detected once, and 0.6% to 0.9% sits in the top ten. One heparinised draw, averaging roughly 100 mL, was taken per donor. Sorted cells reached over 95% purity in every population. The source of the sample is a study of beta chain features in type 1 diabetes. Study-level points and caveats: A possible short-template PCR bias applies equally to patients and controls. There was a moderate but significant shortening of TCRB CDR3s in all four CD4+ subsets of Type 1 diabetes patients.

Sequences were obtained from central memory CD4+ T cells from blood. This receptor was taken from a young man with type 1 diabetes.

This CDR3 reads CASSQVAAIAGEEETQYF. The CDR3 DNA is TGTGCCAGCAGCCAAGTCGCGGCTATAGCGGGGGAAGAAGAGACCCAGTACTTC. The chain has TRBV5-4 and TRBJ2-5; TRBD2 agrees at 9 bases. With 4 bases clipped from V and 3 bases from J, the junction kept 16 bases outside the gene matches. The CDR3 length is 18 residues. CDR1 and CDR2 (germline): SGHNT, YYREEE (reference sequence).